The T cell receptor beta chain described here comes from a study of cytomegalovirus exposure and HLA in healthy donors. Primers for the PCR totalled 60 Vbeta and 13 Jbeta. Only in-frame clones appear in the TCRdb table, and some are missing; sequencing was by immunoSEQ multiplex PCR. The sample yields roughly 120,000 clones, 81% seen once. Trimming stripped 5 bases from V and 0 bases from J, with 13 bases between. The CDR3 covers 15 residues. Germline lookup yields CDR1 SGHNT and CDR2 YYREEE (reference sequence). This chain joins TRBV5-4 and TRBJ2-3; D is possibly TRBD2 (6 bases). What was sequenced was PBMCs. This TCR derives from a woman under 40 in good health and CMV-seronegative. This chain's CDR3 is CASRLLASSTDTQYF. CDR3 coding DNA: TGTGCCAGCAGACTTCTAGCGTCTAGCACAGATACGCAGTATTTT.